Here is one T cell receptor (beta chain) with its context. Its antigen is as yet unknown. Germline loops: CDR1 LNHDA, CDR2 SQIVND (reference sequence). CDR3 length: 12 amino acids. V gave up 7 bases and J gave up 6 bases, with 13 bases separating them. In TCRdb, the reads were re-called with MiXCR into one record per CDR3 protein. There are some 590,000 distinct CDR3 sequences in the sample; around 40% occur only once, and around 46% lies in the top ten. This sample was included in a study of T cell repertoires in cytomegalovirus infection. The sequence derives from a human donor in good health (CMV status not recorded). Some clones in this sample may be carry-over from other donors' samples. The input for sequencing was cultured PBMCs, taken from culture after CMV antigen stimulation. The chain has TRBV19 and TRBJ2-7; D perhaps matches TRBD2 (6 bases). CDR3 coding DNA: TGTGCCAGTACCCCCGGGGGAAGCGAGCAGTACTTC. Its translation: CASTPGGSEQYF.